This passage covers 23 T cell receptor beta chains from one sample sequenced in a study of CD4 T cells in relation to SARS-CoV-2 and coronaviruses. Sequencing used immunoSEQ multiplex PCR; TCRdb keeps in-frame clones, though not all of them. The sample has approximately 60,000 clones; 92% are singletons. The sample consisted of naive CD4+ T cells from PBMCs. Subset meaning: naive CD4+ T cells isolated by negative enrichment. These receptors originate from an adult with COVID-19.

This sequence joins TRBV2 and TRBJ1-4, with 8 bases that match TRBD1. CDR1 is SNHLY, CDR2 FYNNEI, per germline. V shed 7 bases, J shed 0 bases, and the junction held 7 bases outside the gene matches. The CDR3 runs 16 residues. In DNA form, the CDR3 reads TGTGCCAGCACCCCCGGACAGGGTGCAACTAATGAAAAACTGTTTTTT. This codes for CASTPGQGATNEKLFF.

The chain has TRBV9 and TRBJ2-3; D perhaps matches TRBD2 (6 bases). Trimming removed 3 bases at V and 1 base at J, with 9 bases between. This CDR3 comprises 14 residues. Germline assignment: CDR1 SGDLS and CDR2 YYNGEE. As DNA, the CDR3 is TGTGCCAGCAGCGCTGCGGGACGCACAGATACGCAGTATTTT. It encodes CASSAAGRTDTQYF.

This chain uses TRBV5-5 with TRBJ1-4; 7 bases line up with TRBD1. Trimming removed 0 bases from V and 7 bases from J; junction bases left unmatched: 3. The CDR3 runs to 14 residues. Germline V CDR1 and CDR2: SGHKS, YYEKEE (reference sequence). The chain's CDR3 is CASSLEGASEKLFF. The CDR3, as DNA: TGTGCCAGCAGCTTGGAGGGGGCTAGTGAAAAACTGTTTTTT. Using reference TRBV5-5 and TRBJ1-4 for the parts outside the CDR3, the full variable domain is DAGVTQSPTHLIKTRGQQVTLRCSPISGHKSVSWYQQVLGQGPQFIFQYYEKEERGRGNFPDRFSARQFPNYSSELNVNALLLGDSALYLCASSLEGASEKLFFGSGTQLSVL.

The chain links TRBV7-2 to TRBJ1-6, with D possibly matching TRBD1 (6 bases). Per the germline V gene, CDR1 is SGHTA and CDR2 is FQGNSA. The CDR3 runs 15 residues. The ends were cut back, 2 bases at V and 10 bases at J, with 15 bases in the middle. CDR3 in amino acids: CASSLIEQGRSPLHF. In DNA form, the CDR3 reads TGTGCCAGCAGCTTAATAGAACAGGGTCGGTCACCCCTCCACTTT.

The chain has TRBV9 and TRBJ1-1, with unresolved D. The CDR3 covers 16 residues. Trimming took off 2 bases at V and 0 bases at J, with 14 bases between the two ends. Germline V gene sequence: CDR1 SGDLS, CDR2 YYNGEE. CDR3 region: CASSVGPSFMNTEAFF. CDR3 coding DNA: TGTGCCAGCAGCGTTGGACCAAGTTTCATGAACACTGAAGCTTTCTTT.

This clone occurred once. CDR3 sequence (DNA): TGCGCCAGCAGCTTGGCCGGGACTAGCGGCCGCGAGGGGGATACGCAGTATTTT. Its protein is CASSLAGTSGREGDTQYF. The chain uses TRBV5-1 and TRBJ2-3, with TRBD2 identical over 11 bases. The CDR3 runs to 18 residues. Germline V lookup: CDR1 SGHRS, CDR2 YFSETQ. Unmatched junction bases numbered 12, after V lost 0 bases and J lost 6 bases.

The V call is TRBV15, the J call TRBJ2-2, with D possibly being TRBD1 or TRBD2 (5 bases each). This CDR3 contains 13 residues. The germline gives CDR1 LNHNV, CDR2 YYDKDF (reference sequence). With 3 bases removed from V and 11 bases from J, the gap between germline ends came to 13 bases. Here the CDR3 DNA reads TGTGCCACCAGCAGGTGGGACGACGGCGAGCTGTTTTTT. It is translated as CATSRWDDGELFF.

The chain is built from TRBV5-1 and TRBJ2-3; 7 nucleotides agree with TRBD1. From germline, CDR1 is SGHRS and CDR2 YFSETQ. The CDR3 totals 17 residues. Trimming took 0 bases from V and 1 from J; bases not matched to a gene: 8. CDR3 loop: CASSLAFIGTGTDTQYF. CDR3 DNA sequence: TGCGCCAGCAGCTTGGCTTTTATTGGGACAGGCACAGATACGCAGTATTTT.

This clone was detected only once. V usage is TRBV11-3 and J usage is TRBJ2-6; no clear D gene. Germline CDR1 reads SGHNT; CDR2 reads YENEEA. The CDR3 has 15 residues. With 1 base removed from V and 2 bases from J, the gap between germline ends came to 6 bases. CDR3 bases: TGTGCCAGCAGCTTAGGTGGGGCTGGGGCCAACGTCCTGACTTTC. Translation: CASSLGGAGANVLTF.

This chain links TRBV3-1 (or the pseudogene TRBV3-2) with TRBJ1-5; 7 nucleotides line up with TRBD1. The CDR3 sequence is 15 residues long. With V trimmed by 11 bases and J by 4 bases, 14 bases remained unmatched. Germline V gene sequence: CDR1 LGHDT, CDR2 YNNKEL (reference sequence). The CDR3 nucleotides read TGTGCCGGCGGGGGTAGGAGGGGGCTTAATCAGCCCCAGCATTTT. Residues: CAGGGRRGLNQPQHF.

The chain links TRBV5-6 to TRBJ2-7; D possibly uses TRBD1 or TRBD2 (5 bases each). Trimming left V 2 bases short and J 3 bases short, with 12 bases between. Germline loops: CDR1 SGHDT, CDR2 YYEEEE. This CDR3 spans 14 amino acids. CDR3 sequence (DNA): TGTGCCAGCAGCTTCGGGGCTCTCGGCTACGAGCAGTACTTC. Protein: CASSFGALGYEQYF.

In this sample, this clone turned up a few times. This rearrangement joins TRBV2 to TRBJ2-7; no definite D call. Germline V CDR1 and CDR2: SNHLY, FYNNEI. The germline V and J ends were trimmed by 6 bases and 2 bases, with 11 bases remaining between them. The CDR3 loop spans 13 amino acids. The CDR3 loop reads CASRAAGTYEQYF. Here the CDR3 DNA reads TGTGCCAGCAGGGCGGCTGGAACCTACGAGCAGTACTTC.

The rearrangement uses TRBV24-1 and TRBJ2-3, with D possibly being TRBD2 (6 bases). This CDR3 is built from 16 residues. Germline V CDR1 and CDR2: KGHDR, SFDVKD. The V end lost 0 bases, the J end lost 0 bases, and 9 bases lay between the germline ends. This CDR3 is CATSDLGGASTDTQYF. The CDR3 DNA reads as TGTGCCACCAGTGATTTGGGAGGGGCTAGCACAGATACGCAGTATTTT.

The rearrangement joins TRBV28 to TRBJ2-3; 12 positions match TRBD1. The CDR3 is 18 amino acids. V lost 2 bases to trimming and J lost 2 bases; unmatched junction nucleotides: 8. CDR1 is MDHEN, CDR2 SYDVKM, per germline. The CDR3 sequence: CASSLMGPGQGATDTQYF. As DNA, the CDR3 is TGTGCCAGCAGTTTAATGGGCCCGGGACAGGGGGCCACAGATACGCAGTATTTT.

V and J are TRBV11-3 and TRBJ2-1, with TRBD2 matching 10 bases. Unmatched junction bases numbered 6, after V lost 0 bases and J lost 7 bases. CDR1 SGHNT and CDR2 YENEEA come from the germline V gene. The CDR3 is 16 residues long. CDR3 sequence reads: CASSLESSGRDNEQFF. The CDR3 DNA reads TGTGCCAGCAGCTTAGAGTCTAGCGGGAGAGATAATGAGCAGTTCTTC.

V is TRBV5-4 and J is TRBJ2-3, with 10 bases fitting TRBD1. CDR3 size: 15 residues. The V segment lost 1 base and the J segment 6 bases; nucleotides outside the gene matches: 5. Germline-derived CDR1 and CDR2 are SGHNT and YYREEE (reference sequence). The CDR3 region has the DNA TGTGCCAGCAGCTTGCCGGGACAGGGGTTGGATACGCAGTATTTT. This codes for CASSLPGQGLDTQYF.

This chain joins TRBV18 and TRBJ2-1; 9 nucleotides agree with TRBD2. Germline CDR1 is KGHSH and CDR2 is LQKENI. The CDR3 extends over 15 amino acids. J gave up 7 bases and V 3 bases, and 7 bases lay outside the gene matches. Written as DNA, the CDR3 is TGTGCCAGCTCACCGGGGGTAGCGGGAGAAAATGAGCAGTTCTTC. Translated, it gives CASSPGVAGENEQFF.

V and J are TRBV11-2 and TRBJ2-3; D uncertain. This CDR3 is 16 amino acids long. Germline assignment: CDR1 SGHAT and CDR2 FQNNGV. Trimming cost V 5 bases and J 1 base, with 16 bases left between them. CDR3 nucleotides: TGTGCCAGCAGCAGGAGCTACGCGTTAGGCACAGATACGCAGTATTTT. This gives the protein CASSRSYALGTDTQYF.

The chain has TRBV18 and TRBJ1-5; D is perhaps TRBD1 (6 bases). Germline V gene data show CDR1 as KGHSH and CDR2 as LQKENI. CDR3 length: 16 amino acids. V was trimmed by 3 bases and J by 0 bases, leaving 12 bases between them. DNA of the CDR3: TGTGCCAGCTCACCCGGACAGACCTATAGCAATCAGCCCCAGCATTTT. Protein: CASSPGQTYSNQPQHF.

V gene TRBV7-3 combines with J gene TRBJ2-1; D possibly uses TRBD1 or TRBD2 (5 bases each). V shed 1 base and J shed 5 bases, with 9 bases lying between them. This CDR3 region has 14 residues. The V gene's germline CDR1 is SGHTA and CDR2 FQGTGA. This chain's CDR3 is CASSLMGENNEQFF. The CDR3 nucleotides are TGTGCCAGCAGCTTAATGGGGGAGAACAATGAGCAGTTCTTC. The complete variable domain, with remaining parts taken from reference TRBV7-3 and TRBJ2-1, reads GAGVSQTPSNKVTEKGKYVELRCDPISGHTALYWYRQSLGQGPEFLIYFQGTGAADDSGLPNDRFFAVRPEGSVSTLKIQRTERGDSAVYLCASSLMGENNEQFFGPGTRLTVL.

This chain uses TRBV19 with TRBJ2-3; the D call may be TRBD1 or TRBD2 (6 bases each). Germline V gene lookup returns CDR1 LNHDA and CDR2 SQIVND (reference sequence). The CDR3 sequence is 19 residues long. V was cut by 9 bases and J by 7 bases, with 35 bases left in between. The CDR3 region is CASRGVGRWTVGDSHTQYF. CDR3 DNA sequence: TGTGCCAGCCGCGGGGTGGGCCGTTGGACAGTGGGCGACTCTCATACGCAGTATTTT.

The chain is built from TRBV30 and TRBJ2-3; TRBD2 matches 9 bases. The length of the CDR3 is 16 residues. J gave up 8 bases and V 0 bases, and 12 bases lay outside the gene matches. Germline CDR1 and CDR2: GTSNPN and SVGIG (reference sequence). DNA of the CDR3: TGTGCCTGGAGTGTTAAGGGGGCTAGCGGGATAGGTACGCAGTATTTT. It specifies CAWSVKGASGIGTQYF.

This chain links TRBV28 with TRBJ2-5, with D perhaps TRBD1 (6 bases). CDR1 MDHEN and CDR2 SYDVKM come from the germline V gene. V lost 6 bases and J lost 4, with 18 bases in between. The length of the CDR3 is 15 residues. CDR3 sequence: CASSLTGPWGETQYF. Written as DNA, the CDR3 is TGTGCCAGCAGCCTAACAGGGCCTTGGGGAGAGACCCAGTACTTC.